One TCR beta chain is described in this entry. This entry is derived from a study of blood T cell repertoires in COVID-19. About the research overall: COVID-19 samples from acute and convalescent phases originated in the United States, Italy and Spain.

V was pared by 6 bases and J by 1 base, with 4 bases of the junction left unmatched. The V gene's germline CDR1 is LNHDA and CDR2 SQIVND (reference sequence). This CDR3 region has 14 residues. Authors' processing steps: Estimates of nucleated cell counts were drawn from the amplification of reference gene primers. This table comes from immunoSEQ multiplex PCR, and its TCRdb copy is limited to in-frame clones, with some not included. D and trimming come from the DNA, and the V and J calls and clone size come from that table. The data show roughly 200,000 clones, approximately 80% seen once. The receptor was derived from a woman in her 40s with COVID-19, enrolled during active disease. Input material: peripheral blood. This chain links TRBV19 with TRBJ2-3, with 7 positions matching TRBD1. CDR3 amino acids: CASRATGGTDTQYF. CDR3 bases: TGTGCCAGTAGGGCTACAGGGGGCACAGATACGCAGTATTTT.